These 5 T cell receptor beta chains were all obtained from the same sample, sequenced in a study of blood T cell repertoires in COVID-19 (dated by TCRdb to 2019 to 2021). The library was built by means of the immunoSEQ multiplex PCR assay. This is the immuneACCESS table as TCRdb keeps it, with only in-frame sequences that have V and J called. A part of the clones is gone; compared with another copy, unresolved V genes explain less than half, and the rest is unexplained. In this sample the table shows 65,000 to 90,000 clones, about 91% of which occur a single time. The top ten constitute approximately 8.9% of the sample. The sample comprised peripheral blood. The receptors were sampled from a man older than 75 with acute or convalescent COVID-19.

The chain has TRBV11-2 and TRBJ2-5; 8 bases agree with TRBD1. This CDR3 spans 14 amino acids. With 4 bases clipped from V and 4 bases from J, the junction kept 5 bases outside the gene matches. The germline gives CDR1 SGHAT, CDR2 FQNNGV. CDR3 nucleotide sequence: TGTGCCAGCAGCTCCCAGGGGGCGGGAGAGACCCAGTACTTC. Translated, it gives CASSSQGAGETQYF.

This chain uses TRBV7-2 with TRBJ1-4, with D possibly matching TRBD1 (5 bases). Per the germline V gene, CDR1 is SGHTA and CDR2 is FQGNSA. The CDR3 length is 13 residues. Trimming cost V 2 bases and J 7 bases, with 8 bases left between them. CDR3 DNA sequence: TGTGCCAGCAGCTTAAGGCAGGGTGAAAAACTGTTTTTT. Its translation: CASSLRQGEKLFF.

The chain links TRBV6-2 or TRBV6-3 to TRBJ2-3, with TRBD2 identical over 7 bases. Germline V gene data show CDR1 as MNHEY and CDR2 as SVGEGT. The V segment lost 2 bases and the J segment 1 base; nucleotides outside the gene matches: 9. The CDR3 is made up of 17 amino acids. In DNA, the CDR3 is TGTGCCAGCAGTTACCCACGAGGGAGGGTGGGCACAGATACGCAGTATTTT. It yields the protein CASSYPRGRVGTDTQYF.

The chain employs TRBV2 and TRBJ2-6; TRBD1 aligns across 10 bases. V lost 6 bases, J lost 0 bases, and 14 bases stayed unmatched. The CDR3 contains 20 residues. In germline, CDR1 is SNHLY, CDR2 FYNNEI. The CDR3 DNA reads as TGTGCCAGCAGACCAAGGGAGACAGGGGGCGGAAACTCTGGGGCCAACGTCCTGACTTTC. It translates to CASRPRETGGGNSGANVLTF.

This chain uses TRBV11-2 with TRBJ2-1; a possible D gene is TRBD2 (6 bases). This CDR3 spans 13 amino acids. V lost 1 base, J lost 9 bases, and 10 bases lay in between. Per the germline V gene, CDR1 is SGHAT and CDR2 is FQNNGV. For the CDR3, the DNA is TGTGCCAGCAGCTTAGGGGGGGTCGGTGAGCAGTTCTTC. Translating it yields CASSLGGVGEQFF.